This TCR beta chain comes out of a study of Ad26.COV2.S vaccination and SARS-CoV-2 variants. Study-wide background: The COV1001 Ad26.COV2.S trial arm included the donor. Study outcomes and limitations: It was found that vaccine and placebo recipients had similar non-spike TCR breadth. It was vaccine recipients, not placebo recipients, who had the higher spike-specific TCR breadth.

The table came from immunoSEQ multiplex PCR; TCRdb's copy has only in-frame clones and leaves some out. The sample records a few hundred thousand clones, under 90% being singletons. About this clone itself: Its antigen is as yet unknown.

V was clipped by 4 bases and J by 4 bases, with 14 bases between them. In germline, CDR1 is LGHNA, CDR2 YSLEER. CDR3 size: 15 residues. Sample treatment: some 19 received Ad26.COV2.S at low or high dose, single or two shots; a few received placebo; per-sample allocation not given. Following the first vaccine or placebo injection, samples were taken on day 63. Boston supplied an adult donor aged 18-55 years. The sample consisted of peripheral blood, taken in a trial of Ad26.COV2.S vaccine versus placebo. The chain couples TRBV4-3 to TRBJ1-3, with D possibly TRBD1 on 6 matching bases. This TCR came from a person aged 18-65 years who received the Ad26.COV2.S COVID-19 vaccine or a placebo. DNA of the CDR3: TGCGCCAGCAGCCCTAAGGGAGGGGGGGGAAACACCATATATTTT. This gives the protein CASSPKGGGGNTIYF.